The 4 T cell receptor beta chains listed next were all sequenced from one sample in a study of beta chain features in type 1 diabetes. All of the isolated RNA was reverse transcribed, so expressed TCRB transcripts were sequenced. Libraries were prepared by immunoSEQ multiplex PCR; TCRdb keeps only in-frame clonotypes and omits some of them. The table records around 250,000 clones, 25% to 30% of them present only once. Sequenced input: central memory CD4+ T cells from blood. The receptors were sampled from a man aged 25 to 40 in good health.

The table lists this clone with a few counts. This rearrangement joins TRBV5-1 to TRBJ2-3, with 7 bases that match TRBD1. This CDR3 contains 15 residues. Germline V gene data show CDR1 as SGHRS and CDR2 as YFSETQ. V lost 0 bases to trimming and J lost 2 bases; unmatched junction nucleotides: 3. DNA for the CDR3: TGCGCCAGCAGCTTGGCGGGACAGAACACAGATACGCAGTATTTT. Amino acid sequence: CASSLAGQNTDTQYF.

This clone appeared a few times. The rearrangement joins TRBV21-1 to TRBJ2-7; the table's D call, TRBD2, was not checked against the DNA. TRBV21-1 is listed as a pseudogene. There are 15 residues in the CDR3. As DNA, the CDR3 is TGTGCCAGCACCTTACCCCTTTTCCAGCGCTACGAGCAGTACTTC. As protein: CASTLPLFQRYEQYF.

This rearrangement joins TRBV7-2 to TRBJ2-2, with TRBD2 as a possible D gene (5 bases). Germline values: CDR1 SGHTA, CDR2 FQGNSA. This CDR3 is 16 amino acids long. V lost 1 base to trimming and J lost 4 bases, with 13 bases between them. The CDR3 DNA follows: TGTGCCAGCAGCTTAGGAATCGGGGTGGTCACCGGGGAGCTGTTTTTT. Protein product: CASSLGIGVVTGELFF.

The chain recombines TRBV6-5 with TRBJ1-6, with D unresolved. Trimming pared 6 bases from V and 7 bases from J, leaving 7 bases between. The CDR3 spans 12 residues. The germline CDR1 and CDR2 sequences are MNHEY and SVGAGI. CDR3 amino acids: CASRTVNSPLHF. In DNA form, the CDR3 reads TGTGCCAGCAGAACAGTAAATTCACCCCTCCACTTT.